This T cell receptor beta chain derives from a study of blood T cell repertoires in COVID-19. Trimming stripped 6 bases from V and 5 bases from J, with 7 bases between. Germline CDR1 reads MDHEN; CDR2 reads SYDVKM. The CDR3 runs to 11 residues. Measured with immunoSEQ multiplex PCR; TCRdb has only the in-frame clones, and not every one. The repertoire has 350,000 to 400,000 clones, roughly 89% of them found once; the top ten carry 6% to 7.5%. Sequences were obtained from peripheral blood. The TCR comes from a man between 18 and 35 years old with active or convalescent COVID-19. The chain couples TRBV28 to TRBJ1-2; D is ambiguous. The CDR3 is CASSVLYGYTF. CDR3 bases: TGTGCCAGCAGCGTTCTGTATGGCTACACCTTC.